These T cell receptor beta chains were read from a single sample in a study of blood T cell repertoires in COVID-19. The method was immunoSEQ multiplex PCR; TCRdb's version includes in-frame clones alone and lacks a portion of them. There are roughly 250,000 clones in the sample; 85% to 90% occur only once, and 1.5% to 2% lies in the top ten. Specimen: PBMCs or T cells enriched from blood (not recorded which). The receptor source for this set is a woman aged 45-65 years who had recovered from COVID-19. Each CDR3 is given with its conserved first and last residue. Fields, in order: clone size, J gene, CDR3 length, V gene, D gene, CDR3 DNA, CDR3 protein. The D gene is left open where the match is weak. Some rows have no size entry. The others give once, few or many, or a class for an expanded clone.

NA,TRBJ1-6,17,TRBV27,TRBD1,TGTGCCAGCAGTAGGGGGCCTCCAGGGAACTATAATTCACCCCTCCACTTT,CASSRGPPGNYNSPLHF
NA,TRBJ2-3,17,TRBV10-3,TRBD2,TGTGCCATTACTGGACTAGCGGGAGGGGGCGGCACAGATACGCAGTATTTT,CAITGLAGGGGTDTQYF
NA,TRBJ2-7,15,TRBV3-1/TRBV3-2,TRBD2,TGTGCCAGCGGCCTCTCGGGGGGTATGTCCTACGAGCAGTACTTC,CASGLSGGMSYEQYF
NA,TRBJ1-2,14,TRBV5-1,NA,TGCGCCAGCAGTACTGGACAGACAAACTATGGCTACACCTTC,CASSTGQTNYGYTF
NA,TRBJ2-1,12,TRBV15,NA,TGTGCCACCAGCCAGATGGCAGGGCCACAGTTCTTC,CATSQMAGPQFF
few,TRBJ2-1,14,TRBV11-1,TRBD2,TGTGCCAGCAGCTTGACTAGCGATTACAATGAGCAGTTCTTC,CASSLTSDYNEQFF
NA,TRBJ2-7,13,TRBV7-2,TRBD1,TGTGCCAGCAGCTTTGGGACAGGGTTTGAGCAGTACTTC,CASSFGTGFEQYF
NA,TRBJ2-3,18,TRBV15,TRBD2,TGTGCCACCAGCAGAGACCTACTGAGCGGGACTTACACAGATACGCAGTATTTT,CATSRDLLSGTYTDTQYF
NA,TRBJ2-7,16,TRBV18,TRBD2,TGTGCCAGCTCACCATACGCGGGAGGATCGGTGCACGAGCAGTACTTC,CASSPYAGGSVHEQYF
few,TRBJ1-5,15,TRBV28,TRBD1,TGTGCCAGCAGTCCAACCGACAGGGGAAGTCAGCCCCAGCATTTT,CASSPTDRGSQPQHF
NA,TRBJ1-5,15,TRBV7-8,TRBD1,TGTGCCAGCAGCTTAGTCGGACAGGGAAATCAGCCCCAGCATTTT,CASSLVGQGNQPQHF
NA,TRBJ2-2,15,TRBV2,NA,TGTGCCAGCAGTGAATACAAGACGAACACCGGGGAGCTGTTTTTT,CASSEYKTNTGELFF
NA,TRBJ1-2,15,TRBV5-1,TRBD1,TGCGCCAGCAGCCGAGGACAGGCCAAGGCCGATGGCTACACCTTC,CASSRGQAKADGYTF
NA,TRBJ1-2,13,TRBV6-5,NA,TGTGCCAGCAGTTACTCGGCAGGGCAGGGCTACACCTTC,CASSYSAGQGYTF
few,TRBJ2-7,15,TRBV4-3,NA,TGCGCCAGCAGCCAAGATAGGGGCACTCTCTACGAGCAGTACTTC,CASSQDRGTLYEQYF
once,TRBJ2-3,12,TRBV2,NA,TGTGCCAGCAGACTAGCAGGGGATACGCAGTATTTT,CASRLAGDTQYF
NA,TRBJ2-3,16,TRBV18,NA,TGTGCCAGCTCCCGCGCGGGACCGTCGGGCACAGATACGCAGTATTTT,CASSRAGPSGTDTQYF
once,TRBJ2-7,15,TRBV7-2,NA,TGTGCCAGCAGCCCACTCCGCGGGGCAGCCTACGAGCAGTACTTC,CASSPLRGAAYEQYF